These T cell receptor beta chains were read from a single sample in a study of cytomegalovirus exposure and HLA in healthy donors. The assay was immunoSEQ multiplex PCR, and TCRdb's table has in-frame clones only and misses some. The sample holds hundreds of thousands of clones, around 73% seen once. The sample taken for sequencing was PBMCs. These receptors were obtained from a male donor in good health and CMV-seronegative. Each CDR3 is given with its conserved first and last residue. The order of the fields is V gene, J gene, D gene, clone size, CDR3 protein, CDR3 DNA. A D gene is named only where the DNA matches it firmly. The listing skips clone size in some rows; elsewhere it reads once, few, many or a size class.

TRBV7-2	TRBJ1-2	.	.	CASSAAGGMGGYTF	TGTGCCAGCAGCGCAGCGGGGGGGATGGGCGGCTACACCTTC
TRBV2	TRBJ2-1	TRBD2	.	CASSVAGSSYNEQFF	TGTGCCAGCAGTGTAGCGGGGAGCTCCTACAATGAGCAGTTCTTC
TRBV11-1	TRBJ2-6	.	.	CASSSGAGANVLTF	TGTGCCAGCAGCTCGGGGGCTGGGGCCAACGTCCTGACTTTC
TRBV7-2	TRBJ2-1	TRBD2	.	CASSLSVAGGAGEQFF	TGTGCCAGCAGCTTAAGTGTAGCGGGAGGGGCAGGTGAGCAGTTCTTC
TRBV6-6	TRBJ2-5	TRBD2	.	CASSYIGLGETQYF	TGTGCCAGCAGTTACATAGGACTAGGAGAGACCCAGTACTTC
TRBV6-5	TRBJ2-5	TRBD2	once	CASSAGGGTQYF	TGTGCCAGCAGCGCTGGGGGGGGTACCCAGTACTTC
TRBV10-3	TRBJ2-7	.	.	CAISGQLSYEQYF	TGTGCCATCAGTGGACAGTTATCCTACGAGCAGTACTTC
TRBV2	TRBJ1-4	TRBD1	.	CASSALGGLDEKLFF	TGTGCCAGCAGTGCCCTAGGGGGCCTTGATGAAAAACTGTTTTTT
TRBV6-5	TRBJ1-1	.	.	CASSYGRRDGGTEAFF	TGTGCCAGCAGTTATGGGAGACGAGATGGTGGCACTGAAGCTTTCTTT
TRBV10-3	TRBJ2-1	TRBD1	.	CAISEDRVGFNEQFF	TGTGCCATCAGCGAGGACAGGGTTGGATTCAATGAGCAGTTCTTC
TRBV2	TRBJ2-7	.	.	CASSPGISPSGF	TGTGCCAGCAGCCCCGGGATCTCTCCGTCGGGCTTC
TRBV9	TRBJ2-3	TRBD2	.	CASSVADSGRASTDTQYF	TGTGCCAGCAGCGTAGCGGATAGCGGGAGAGCTAGCACAGATACGCAGTATTTT
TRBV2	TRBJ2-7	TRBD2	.	CATNGLAGGREQYF	TGTGCCACCAACGGACTAGCGGGAGGGAGGGAGCAGTACTTC
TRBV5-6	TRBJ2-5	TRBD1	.	CASSWDRARETQYF	TGTGCCAGCAGCTGGGACAGGGCAAGGGAGACCCAGTACTTC
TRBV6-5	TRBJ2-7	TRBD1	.	CASSRDRYYEQYF	TGTGCCAGCAGCCGGGACAGATACTACGAGCAGTACTTC
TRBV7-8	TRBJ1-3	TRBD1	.	CASSLTGQGFTGNTIYF	TGTGCCAGCAGCTTAACGGGACAGGGTTTCACTGGAAACACCATATATTTT
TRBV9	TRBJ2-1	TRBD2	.	CASSIGAGGSSYNEQFF	TGTGCCAGCAGCATCGGAGCGGGAGGTAGCTCCTACAATGAGCAGTTCTTC
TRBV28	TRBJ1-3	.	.	CASSLPGLANTIYF	TGTGCCAGCAGCCTACCAGGGTTAGCTAACACCATATATTTT
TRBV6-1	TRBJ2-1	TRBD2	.	CAGTSGRIVNEQFF	TGTGCCGGCACTAGCGGGAGGATAGTGAATGAGCAGTTCTTC
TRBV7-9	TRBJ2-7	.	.	CASSSMGGSYEQYF	TGTGCCAGCAGCTCAATGGGAGGCTCCTACGAGCAGTACTTC
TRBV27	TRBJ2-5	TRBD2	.	CASSLQPAGRQETQYF	TGTGCCAGCAGTTTACAGCCAGCGGGAAGACAAGAGACCCAGTACTTC
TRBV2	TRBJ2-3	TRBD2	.	CASRMAGGPTDTQYF	TGTGCCAGCAGAATGGCGGGAGGGCCCACAGATACGCAGTATTTT